The 3 T cell receptor beta chains reported below all come from one sample, sequenced in a study of blood T cell repertoires in COVID-19. Profiling relied on immunoSEQ multiplex PCR, and the TCRdb table lists in-frame clones only, not all of them. The data hold under 400,000 clones, with about nine tenths observed a single time. Sequencing was carried out using peripheral blood. The receptor set was obtained from a woman aged 25 to 39 with COVID-19, enrolled during active disease.

The gene calls are TRBV15 and TRBJ2-4, with 10 bases matching TRBD2. This CDR3 has 16 amino acids. Germline lookup yields CDR1 LNHNV and CDR2 YYDKDF (reference sequence). Trimming took 0 bases from V and 8 from J; bases not matched to a gene: 7. The CDR3 nucleotides are TGTGCCACCAGCAGAGATAGTAGCGGGAGGACAGACATTCAGTACTTC. Translating gives CATSRDSSGRTDIQYF.

The DNA for the CDR3 is TGTGCCAGCAGCCGCCCGACAGGGCCAGCCAAAAACATTCAGTACTTC. It encodes CASSRPTGPAKNIQYF. This chain joins TRBV7-2 and TRBJ2-4; 7 nucleotides line up with TRBD1. Trimming cost V 5 bases and J 0 bases; bases outside gene matches: 7. CDR3 length equals 16 residues. Germline CDR1 reads SGHTA; CDR2 reads FQGNSA. The entire variable domain, with the rest obtained from reference TRBV7-2 and TRBJ2-4, is as follows: GAGVSQSPSNKVTEKGKDVELRCDPISGHTALYWYRQSLGQGLEFLIYFQGNSAPDKSGLPSDRFSAERTGGSVSTLTIQRTQQEDSAVYLCASSRPTGPAKNIQYFGAGTRLSVL.

The CDR3 here is CASSPDLGDRENGYTF. Here the CDR3 DNA reads TGTGCCAGCAGCCCCGACCTAGGGGATCGGGAGAATGGCTACACCTTC. This sequence joins TRBV6-4 and TRBJ1-2; D is possibly TRBD1 (5 bases). V dropped 6 bases and J dropped 6 bases, with 23 bases sitting between them. The CDR3 has 16 amino acids. The V gene's germline CDR1 is MRHNA and CDR2 SNTAGT.